These T cell receptor beta chains were read from a single sample in a study of naive and memory T cell subsets. Via MiXCR, TCRdb re-called the UMI-ligation and nested PCR reads, giving one row per CDR3 protein. The table includes roughly 21,000 distinct CDR3 sequences, roughly 11% detected once. The source material was central memory CD8+ T cells from blood. The receptors stem from a human donor in good health. CDR3s include the opening cysteine and the closing phenylalanine or tryptophan. The D gene is left open where the match is weak. Not every row has a clone size; where given, it reads once, few, many or a size class.

clone_size: many
d_call: .
j_call: TRBJ1-4
cdr3_length: 13
v_call: TRBV20-1
cdr3_aa: CSAHRQRGEKLFF
cdr3_nt: TGCAGTGCTCATCGACAGAGGGGTGAAAAACTGTTTTTT

clone_size: .
d_call: .
j_call: TRBJ1-1
cdr3_length: 15
v_call: TRBV9
cdr3_aa: CASTSAGGMNTEAFF
cdr3_nt: TGTGCCAGCACCTCAGCTGGGGGGATGAACACTGAAGCTTTCTTT

clone_size: many
d_call: .
j_call: TRBJ1-1
cdr3_length: 14
v_call: TRBV4-1
cdr3_aa: CASSQDAGPTEAFF
cdr3_nt: TGCGCCAGCAGCCAAGATGCAGGGCCCACTGAAGCTTTCTTT

clone_size: many
d_call: TRBD1
j_call: TRBJ2-7
cdr3_length: 12
v_call: TRBV2
cdr3_aa: CAITDRVYEQYF
cdr3_nt: TGTGCCATCACGGACAGGGTCTACGAGCAGTACTTC

clone_size: few
d_call: TRBD1
j_call: TRBJ2-1
cdr3_length: 16
v_call: TRBV6-2/TRBV6-3
cdr3_aa: CASSKTGGGSYNEQFF
cdr3_nt: TGTGCCAGCAGCAAGACAGGGGGGGGCTCCTACAATGAGCAGTTCTTC

clone_size: few
d_call: TRBD1
j_call: TRBJ2-3
cdr3_length: 15
v_call: TRBV20-1
cdr3_aa: CSARKGDRDTDTQYF
cdr3_nt: TGCAGTGCTAGGAAAGGAGACAGGGACACAGATACGCAGTATTTT

clone_size: medium-sized
d_call: TRBD1
j_call: TRBJ2-7
cdr3_length: 12
v_call: TRBV9
cdr3_aa: CASGTGGYEQYF
cdr3_nt: TGTGCCAGCGGGACAGGAGGCTACGAGCAGTACTTC

clone_size: once
d_call: .
j_call: TRBJ2-3
cdr3_length: 16
v_call: TRBV4-3
cdr3_aa: CASSQGGPYPTDTQYF
cdr3_nt: TGCGCCAGCAGCCAAGGGGGGCCTTACCCCACAGATACGCAGTATTTT

clone_size: many
d_call: TRBD2
j_call: TRBJ2-7
cdr3_length: 15
v_call: TRBV2
cdr3_aa: CASSPSGGGSYEQYF
cdr3_nt: TGTGCCAGCAGTCCGAGCGGGGGCGGTTCCTACGAGCAGTACTTC

clone_size: many
d_call: .
j_call: TRBJ1-1
cdr3_length: 14
v_call: TRBV7-6
cdr3_aa: CASRSAGVGTEAFF
cdr3_nt: TGTGCCAGCAGATCGGCGGGGGTCGGCACTGAAGCTTTCTTT

clone_size: .
d_call: TRBD1
j_call: TRBJ1-1
cdr3_length: 16
v_call: TRBV6-6
cdr3_aa: CASSYPFDRVGTEAFF
cdr3_nt: TGTGCCAGCAGTTACCCTTTTGACAGGGTAGGGACTGAAGCTTTCTTT

clone_size: .
d_call: .
j_call: TRBJ1-3
cdr3_length: 11
v_call: TRBV29-1
cdr3_aa: CSVEGENTIYF
cdr3_nt: TGCAGCGTTGAGGGGGAAAACACCATATATTTT

clone_size: .
d_call: .
j_call: TRBJ2-2
cdr3_length: 15
v_call: TRBV13
cdr3_aa: CASSPRTLNTGELFF
cdr3_nt: TGTGCCAGCAGCCCCCGGACCTTGAACACCGGGGAGCTGTTTTTT

clone_size: many
d_call: .
j_call: TRBJ2-6
cdr3_length: 17
v_call: TRBV4-3
cdr3_aa: CASSQEARVDGANVLTF
cdr3_nt: TGCGCCAGCAGCCAAGAAGCGCGGGTCGACGGGGCCAACGTCCTGACTTTC

clone_size: few
d_call: .
j_call: TRBJ1-5
cdr3_length: 15
v_call: TRBV30
cdr3_aa: CAWNGGSNSNQPQHF
cdr3_nt: TGTGCCTGGAACGGAGGGAGCAATAGCAATCAGCCCCAGCATTTT

clone_size: many
d_call: .
j_call: TRBJ1-5
cdr3_length: 15
v_call: TRBV27
cdr3_aa: CASSLWVAGNQPQHF
cdr3_nt: TGTGCCAGCAGTTTATGGGTCGCGGGCAATCAGCCCCAGCATTTT

clone_size: many
d_call: .
j_call: TRBJ1-5
cdr3_length: 15
v_call: TRBV15
cdr3_aa: CATSEGPLSNQPQHF
cdr3_nt: TGTGCCACCTCCGAGGGGCCTTTAAGCAATCAGCCCCAGCATTTT

clone_size: few
d_call: .
j_call: TRBJ2-3
cdr3_length: 16
v_call: TRBV15
cdr3_aa: CATSTGFWASTDTQYF
cdr3_nt: TGTGCCACCAGCACCGGGTTTTGGGCAAGCACAGATACGCAGTATTTT

clone_size: many
d_call: TRBD2
j_call: TRBJ2-7
cdr3_length: 15
v_call: TRBV2
cdr3_aa: CATQWVLADFYEQYF
cdr3_nt: TGTGCCACCCAGTGGGTTCTAGCGGACTTTTACGAGCAGTACTTC

clone_size: many
d_call: TRBD1
j_call: TRBJ2-7
cdr3_length: 15
v_call: TRBV12-3/TRBV12-4
cdr3_aa: CASSLWTGNLYEQYF
cdr3_nt: TGTGCCAGCAGTTTATGGACAGGGAACCTCTACGAGCAGTACTTC

clone_size: many
d_call: TRBD1
j_call: TRBJ1-4
cdr3_length: 14
v_call: TRBV12-3/TRBV12-4
cdr3_aa: CASSYTGVGEKLFF
cdr3_nt: TGTGCCAGCAGCTACACAGGGGTCGGCGAAAAACTGTTTTTT

clone_size: .
d_call: TRBD2
j_call: TRBJ2-1
cdr3_length: 12
v_call: TRBV6-2/TRBV6-3
cdr3_aa: CASSRKRGEQFF
cdr3_nt: TGTGCCAGCAGCAGGAAGCGGGGTGAGCAGTTCTTC

clone_size: few
d_call: .
j_call: TRBJ2-1
cdr3_length: 18
v_call: TRBV7-9
cdr3_aa: CASSDPSSGRRDHNEQFF
cdr3_nt: TGTGCCAGCAGCGACCCATCAAGCGGACGAAGAGACCACAATGAGCAGTTCTTC

clone_size: .
d_call: .
j_call: TRBJ1-3
cdr3_length: 16
v_call: TRBV2
cdr3_aa: CASSRGVWGAGNTIYF
cdr3_nt: TGTGCCAGCAGTAGGGGTGTTTGGGGCGCTGGAAACACCATATATTTT

clone_size: many
d_call: .
j_call: TRBJ1-2
cdr3_length: 15
v_call: TRBV13
cdr3_aa: CASSLVSGVAYGYTF
cdr3_nt: TGTGCCAGCAGCTTAGTCTCTGGGGTTGCTTATGGCTACACCTTC

clone_size: few
d_call: .
j_call: TRBJ1-2
cdr3_length: 13
v_call: TRBV28
cdr3_aa: CASSFSGDHGYTF
cdr3_nt: TGTGCCAGCAGTTTTTCAGGGGATCATGGCTACACCTTC

clone_size: .
d_call: .
j_call: TRBJ1-2
cdr3_length: 15
v_call: TRBV4-1
cdr3_aa: CASSQVPIAGGGYTF
cdr3_nt: TGCGCCAGCAGCCAAGTTCCTATTGCGGGAGGGGGCTACACCTTC

clone_size: .
d_call: .
j_call: TRBJ2-7
cdr3_length: 13
v_call: TRBV28
cdr3_aa: CASSGQSSYEQYF
cdr3_nt: TGTGCCAGCAGCGGACAGTCCTCCTACGAGCAGTACTTC

clone_size: .
d_call: TRBD2
j_call: TRBJ2-7
cdr3_length: 14
v_call: TRBV7-2
cdr3_aa: CASTPPGGSYEQYF
cdr3_nt: TGTGCCAGCACCCCCCCGGGGGGCTCCTACGAGCAGTACTTC

clone_size: .
d_call: .
j_call: TRBJ1-2
cdr3_length: 13
v_call: TRBV10-3
cdr3_aa: CAISEGTFYGYTF
cdr3_nt: TGTGCCATCAGTGAAGGGACGTTCTATGGCTACACCTTC

clone_size: many
d_call: TRBD2
j_call: TRBJ2-1
cdr3_length: 13
v_call: TRBV27
cdr3_aa: CASSSWTSSLQFF
cdr3_nt: TGTGCCAGCAGTTCTTGGACTAGCAGCCTACAGTTCTTC

clone_size: few
d_call: .
j_call: TRBJ1-5
cdr3_length: 16
v_call: TRBV7-9
cdr3_aa: CASSLVSTASNQPQHF
cdr3_nt: TGTGCCAGCAGCTTAGTTTCCACAGCGTCAAATCAGCCCCAGCATTTT

clone_size: .
d_call: TRBD2
j_call: TRBJ2-7
cdr3_length: 15
v_call: TRBV9
cdr3_aa: CASSVGGAGSYEQYF
cdr3_nt: TGTGCCAGCAGCGTCGGGGGGGCCGGCTCCTACGAGCAGTACTTC

clone_size: many
d_call: TRBD2
j_call: TRBJ2-1
cdr3_length: 15
v_call: TRBV6-2/TRBV6-3
cdr3_aa: CASSYATSGGNEQFF
cdr3_nt: TGTGCCAGCAGTTACGCAACTAGCGGGGGCAATGAGCAGTTCTTC

clone_size: few
d_call: .
j_call: TRBJ1-2
cdr3_length: 17
v_call: TRBV29-1
cdr3_aa: CSVEDSSSTGGFYGYTF
cdr3_nt: TGCAGCGTTGAAGATTCCTCATCCACCGGGGGTTTCTATGGCTACACCTTC

clone_size: few
d_call: TRBD1
j_call: TRBJ2-2
cdr3_length: 16
v_call: TRBV5-1
cdr3_aa: CASGRDRGLGTGELFF
cdr3_nt: TGCGCCAGCGGACGGGACAGGGGGCTCGGAACCGGGGAGCTGTTTTTT

clone_size: few
d_call: TRBD2
j_call: TRBJ2-1
cdr3_length: 13
v_call: TRBV4-1
cdr3_aa: CASSLRLAHEQFF
cdr3_nt: TGCGCCAGCAGCCTTCGACTAGCCCATGAGCAGTTCTTC

clone_size: .
d_call: .
j_call: TRBJ1-2
cdr3_length: 16
v_call: TRBV19
cdr3_aa: CASSITRQDHNYGYTF
cdr3_nt: TGTGCCAGTAGTATAACGCGGCAGGATCATAACTATGGCTACACCTTC

clone_size: few
d_call: .
j_call: TRBJ2-3
cdr3_length: 15
v_call: TRBV19
cdr3_aa: CASSMGLRQTDTQYF
cdr3_nt: TGTGCCAGTAGTATGGGTCTCAGGCAGACAGATACGCAGTATTTT

clone_size: many
d_call: .
j_call: TRBJ2-3
cdr3_length: 13
v_call: TRBV7-9
cdr3_aa: CASSLIEEDTQYF
cdr3_nt: TGTGCCAGCAGCTTAATCGAGGAGGATACGCAGTATTTT

clone_size: few
d_call: .
j_call: TRBJ1-6
cdr3_length: 16
v_call: TRBV10-1
cdr3_aa: CASSESRNLGNSPLHF
cdr3_nt: TGCGCCAGCAGTGAGTCTAGGAACCTTGGGAATTCACCCCTCCACTTT

clone_size: few
d_call: .
j_call: TRBJ2-5
cdr3_length: 16
v_call: TRBV28
cdr3_aa: CASSLLGQGPRETQYF
cdr3_nt: TGTGCCAGCAGTTTATTGGGTCAGGGCCCACGTGAGACCCAGTACTTC

clone_size: few
d_call: TRBD2
j_call: TRBJ2-2
cdr3_length: 18
v_call: TRBV28
cdr3_aa: CASSSPWTSGLNTGELFF
cdr3_nt: TGTGCCAGCAGTTCCCCCTGGACTAGCGGGCTAAACACCGGGGAGCTGTTTTTT

clone_size: once
d_call: .
j_call: TRBJ2-2
cdr3_length: 14
v_call: TRBV28
cdr3_aa: CASSPLGPPGELFF
cdr3_nt: TGTGCCAGCAGCCCATTAGGGCCCCCCGGGGAGCTGTTTTTT

clone_size: few
d_call: .
j_call: TRBJ1-2
cdr3_length: 13
v_call: TRBV7-9
cdr3_aa: CASTHLRVFGYTF
cdr3_nt: TGTGCCAGCACACACCTCAGGGTATTCGGCTACACCTTC

clone_size: .
d_call: TRBD2
j_call: TRBJ2-4
cdr3_length: 13
v_call: TRBV11-2
cdr3_aa: CASSCSGENIQYF
cdr3_nt: TGTGCCAGCAGCTGTAGCGGGGAAAACATTCAGTACTTC

clone_size: many
d_call: .
j_call: TRBJ2-7
cdr3_length: 14
v_call: TRBV28
cdr3_aa: CASSFGDRLYEQYF
cdr3_nt: TGTGCCAGCAGTTTTGGAGACAGACTTTACGAGCAGTACTTC

clone_size: many
d_call: TRBD1
j_call: TRBJ2-7
cdr3_length: 15
v_call: TRBV5-1
cdr3_aa: CASSLAGTGGNEQYF
cdr3_nt: TGCGCCAGCAGCTTGGCCGGGACAGGGGGCAACGAGCAGTACTTC

clone_size: medium-sized
d_call: TRBD2
j_call: TRBJ2-1
cdr3_length: 16
v_call: TRBV6-5
cdr3_aa: CASSYSSSGSVNEQFF
cdr3_nt: TGTGCCAGCAGTTACTCATCGAGCGGGAGTGTGAATGAGCAGTTCTTC

clone_size: few
d_call: .
j_call: TRBJ2-1
cdr3_length: 12
v_call: TRBV10-2
cdr3_aa: CASSETTGEQFF
cdr3_nt: TGCGCCAGCAGTGAGACGACGGGGGAGCAGTTCTTC

clone_size: many
d_call: .
j_call: TRBJ1-5
cdr3_length: 15
v_call: TRBV7-9
cdr3_aa: CASSPRGGGSQPQHF
cdr3_nt: TGTGCCAGCAGCCCCCGGGGGGGGGGGTCTCAGCCCCAGCATTTT

clone_size: .
d_call: .
j_call: TRBJ1-1
cdr3_length: 14
v_call: TRBV12-5
cdr3_aa: CASGLGQVNTEAFF
cdr3_nt: TGTGCTAGTGGTTTGGGACAGGTGAACACTGAAGCTTTCTTT

clone_size: few
d_call: .
j_call: TRBJ2-7
cdr3_length: 13
v_call: TRBV5-1
cdr3_aa: CASSPESPYEQYF
cdr3_nt: TGCGCCAGCAGCCCCGAGAGCCCCTACGAGCAGTACTTC

clone_size: many
d_call: .
j_call: TRBJ1-5
cdr3_length: 15
v_call: TRBV6-5
cdr3_aa: CASSYSQDSNQPQHF
cdr3_nt: TGTGCCAGCAGTTACTCTCAGGATAGCAATCAGCCCCAGCATTTT

clone_size: many
d_call: .
j_call: TRBJ2-3
cdr3_length: 14
v_call: TRBV20-1
cdr3_aa: CSATLSLGADTQYF
cdr3_nt: TGCAGTGCTACACTTAGCCTGGGGGCAGATACGCAGTATTTT

clone_size: .
d_call: .
j_call: TRBJ1-5
cdr3_length: 13
v_call: TRBV29-1
cdr3_aa: CSVAEGRHQPQHF
cdr3_nt: TGCAGCGTTGCTGAGGGGCGGCATCAGCCCCAGCATTTT

clone_size: .
d_call: .
j_call: TRBJ2-1
cdr3_length: 14
v_call: TRBV7-2
cdr3_aa: CASSLVRVRNEQFF
cdr3_nt: TGTGCCAGCAGCTTAGTCCGGGTCAGGAATGAGCAGTTCTTC

clone_size: many
d_call: TRBD1
j_call: TRBJ2-7
cdr3_length: 15
v_call: TRBV5-1
cdr3_aa: CASSLTGTGDYEQYF
cdr3_nt: TGCGCCAGCAGCTTGACGGGGACAGGCGACTACGAGCAGTACTTC

clone_size: .
d_call: .
j_call: TRBJ2-7
cdr3_length: 13
v_call: TRBV27
cdr3_aa: CASSFTGSYEQYF
cdr3_nt: TGTGCCAGCAGTTTCACAGGTTCCTACGAGCAGTACTTC

clone_size: .
d_call: .
j_call: TRBJ2-1
cdr3_length: 13
v_call: TRBV29-1
cdr3_aa: CSVVGGSYNEQFF
cdr3_nt: TGCAGCGTTGTTGGAGGCTCCTACAATGAGCAGTTCTTC